This TCR beta chain was observed in a study of control samples from healthy donors and cancer patients. As regards this clone: The sample contains more than one DNA sequence encoding this CDR3.

TCRdb's table, derived via immunoSEQ multiplex PCR, lists solely in-frame clones and lacks some. The repertoire includes over 70,000 clones, roughly nine tenths of them detected once, and 9% to 10% sits in the top ten. CDR1 and CDR2 from the germline V gene are LGHDT and YNNKEL (reference sequence). The CDR3 is 11 residues long. V gave up 3 bases and J gave up 6 bases, with 6 bases separating them. The source material was PBMCs. The gene calls are TRBV3-1 (or the pseudogene TRBV3-2) and TRBJ2-7; a weak D match, TRBD2 (5 bases). The clonotype was recovered from a woman aged 50 to 65 with colorectal cancer. CDR3 residues: CASSQGVEQYV. The CDR3 DNA sequence: TGTGCCAGCAGCCAGGGAGTCGAGCAGTACGTC.